This T cell receptor beta chain was documented in a study of a mutant IDH1 vaccine in newly diagnosed glioma. In the study overall: The sex distribution of treated patients was around 60% male and 37.5% female, with a mean age of roughly 40 years.

A remark on this clone: Its cognate antigen is unknown.

The CDR3 is made up of 12 amino acids. CDR1 is LNHDA and CDR2 is SQIVND in the germline V gene (reference sequence). V was pared by 8 bases and J by 4 bases, with 9 bases between. As for time point: week 35, safety follow-up. A 20-mer mutant IDH1 peptide at 300 ug was injected subcutaneously with topical imiquimod. Libraries were prepared by immunoSEQ multiplex PCR; TCRdb keeps only in-frame clonotypes and omits some of them. The data contain roughly 52,000 clones, roughly 80% of them singletons. The sequence was collected from a young woman with glioma. The sample was PBMCs, taken from a glioma patient whose treatment included an IDH1 peptide vaccine. This chain connects TRBV19 to TRBJ1-3; D is unclear. In DNA form, the CDR3 reads TGTGCCAGTCGGCCTTTAGGAAACACCATATATTTT. It yields the protein CASRPLGNTIYF.